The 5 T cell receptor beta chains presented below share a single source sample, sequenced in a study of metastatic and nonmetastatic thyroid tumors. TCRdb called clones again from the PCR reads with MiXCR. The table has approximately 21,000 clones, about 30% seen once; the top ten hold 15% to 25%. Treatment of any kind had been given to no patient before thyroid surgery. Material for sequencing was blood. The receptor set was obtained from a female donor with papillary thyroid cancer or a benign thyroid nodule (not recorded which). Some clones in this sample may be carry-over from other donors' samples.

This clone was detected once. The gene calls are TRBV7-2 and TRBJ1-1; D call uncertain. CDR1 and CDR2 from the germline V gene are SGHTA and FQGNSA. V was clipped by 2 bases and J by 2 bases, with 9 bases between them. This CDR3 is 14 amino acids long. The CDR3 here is CASSLRLGNTEAFF. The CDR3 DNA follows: TGTGCCAGCAGCTTAAGATTGGGAAACACTGAAGCTTTCTTT. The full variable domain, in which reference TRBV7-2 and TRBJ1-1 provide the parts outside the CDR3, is GAGVSQSPSNKVTEKGKDVELRCDPISGHTALYWYRQSLGQGLEFLIYFQGNSAPDKSGLPSDRFSAERTGGSVSTLTIQRTQQEDSAVYLCASSLRLGNTEAFFGQGTRLTVV.

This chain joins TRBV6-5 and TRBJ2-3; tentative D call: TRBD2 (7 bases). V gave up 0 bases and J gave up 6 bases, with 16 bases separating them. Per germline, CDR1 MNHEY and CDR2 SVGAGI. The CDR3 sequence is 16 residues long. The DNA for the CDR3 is TGTGCCAGCAGTTACTCGACCAGAAGGGGGGGGGATACGCAGTATTTT. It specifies CASSYSTRRGGDTQYF.

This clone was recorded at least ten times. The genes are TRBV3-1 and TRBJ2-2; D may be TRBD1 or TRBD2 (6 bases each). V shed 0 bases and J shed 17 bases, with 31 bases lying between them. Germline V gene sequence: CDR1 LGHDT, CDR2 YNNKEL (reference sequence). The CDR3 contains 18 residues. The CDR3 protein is CASSQEVGGPGTQPYSFF. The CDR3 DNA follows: TGTGCCAGCAGCCAAGAGGTGGGGGGCCCGGGGACCCAACCCTACTCATTTTTT.

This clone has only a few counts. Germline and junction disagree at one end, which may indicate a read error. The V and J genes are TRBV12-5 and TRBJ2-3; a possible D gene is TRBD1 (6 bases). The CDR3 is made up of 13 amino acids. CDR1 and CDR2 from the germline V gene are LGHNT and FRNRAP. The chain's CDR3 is CASGFRDTDSQYF. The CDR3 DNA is TGTGCTAGTGGTTTTAGGGACACAGATTCGCAGTATTTT.

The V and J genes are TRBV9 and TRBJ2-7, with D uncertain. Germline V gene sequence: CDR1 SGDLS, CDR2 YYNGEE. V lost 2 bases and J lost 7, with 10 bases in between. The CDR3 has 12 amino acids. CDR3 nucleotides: TGTGCCAGCAGCGTCGTGGAAGGGGAGCAGTACTTC. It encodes CASSVVEGEQYF.